The clone carrying this T cell receptor beta chain was seen a few times. Its antigen is unknown. The source of the sample is a study of T cells after yellow fever vaccination. TCRdb itself ran the 5' RACE reads through MiXCR, one entry per CDR3 protein. This sample has just over 300,000 distinct CDR3 sequences, with 3.6% found just once. Whole-study findings and limits: The appearance of a small share of clonotypes in both CD4 and CD8 compartments was observed.

The germline V and J ends were trimmed by 0 bases and 5 bases, with 6 bases remaining between them. Germline V lookup: CDR1 SGDLS, CDR2 YYNGEE. The length of the CDR3 is 13 residues. The sequences come from PBMCs, collected on the day of the yellow fever booster vaccination. V gene TRBV9 combines with J gene TRBJ1-5, with TRBD1 as a possible D gene (5 bases). This sequence originates from a man younger than 30 who received the YFV17D yellow fever vaccine. The CDR3 here is CASSVAGYQPQHF. In nucleotides, the CDR3 is TGTGCCAGCAGCGTAGCAGGGTATCAGCCCCAGCATTTT.